The 31 T cell receptor beta chains below were found in one sample sequenced in a study of T cells in Graves' hyperthyroidism and ophthalmopathy. TCR beta CDR3 regions were amplified from RNA. The HTBI primer set drove a first-round RT-PCR of the TCR CDR3. TCRdb passed the multiplex PCR reads through MiXCR, listing each CDR3 protein once. The repertoire has 300,000 to 450,000 distinct CDR3 sequences, about 15% of them found once; the top ten carry approximately 29%. The sequencing input was blood. The receptors stem from a woman in her twenties or thirties with Graves' hyperthyroidism.

The sample holds one count of this clonotype. The gene calls are TRBV9 and TRBJ2-7; 11 bases are a match to TRBD2. Germline loops: CDR1 SGDLS, CDR2 YYNGEE. This CDR3 comprises 15 residues. The ends lost 0 bases at V and 6 bases at J; junction bases unmatched: 5. DNA of the CDR3: TGTGCCAGCAGCGTAGCAGGCCTAGCGGGGGGCGAGCAGTACTTC. The encoded protein is CASSVAGLAGGEQYF.

The chain joins TRBV6-5 to TRBJ2-2; D remains unclear. Per the germline V gene, CDR1 is MNHEY and CDR2 is SVGAGI. CDR3 size: 14 residues. V was pared by 0 bases and J by 5 bases, with 7 bases between. CDR3 bases: TGTGCCAGCAGTTACTCTTCGGAAACCGGGGAGCTGTTTTTT. Protein sequence: CASSYSSETGELFF.

This clonotype was seen ten or more times. The V and J genes are TRBV28 and TRBJ2-7; unclear D gene. V lost 6 bases, J lost 0 bases, and 9 bases lay in between. The CDR3 covers 13 residues. Germline V lookup: CDR1 MDHEN, CDR2 SYDVKM. CDR3 loop: CASSLFSSYEQYF. In DNA, the CDR3 is TGTGCCAGCAGCTTGTTCAGCTCCTACGAGCAGTACTTC.

This chain connects TRBV5-4 to TRBJ1-4; D may be TRBD1 (6 bases). Germline V CDR1 and CDR2: SGHNT, YYREEE (reference sequence). This CDR3 contains 15 residues. The V end was cut by 3 bases, the J end by 4 bases, with 13 bases between. CDR3 loop: CASSSAGADNEKLFF. Here the CDR3 DNA reads TGTGCCAGCAGCTCGGCAGGGGCCGATAATGAAAAACTGTTTTTT. The full variable domain, in which reference TRBV5-4 and TRBJ1-4 provide the parts outside the CDR3, is ETGVTQSPTHLIKTRGQQVTLRCSSQSGHNTVSWYQQALGQGPQFIFQYYREEENGRGNFPPRFSGLQFPNYSSELNVNALELDDSALYLCASSSAGADNEKLFFGSGTQLSVL.

This clonotype has more than one count but fewer than ten. V gene TRBV5-6 combines with J gene TRBJ2-5; no reliable D call. This CDR3 spans 16 amino acids. The V end was cut by 1 base, the J end by 0 bases, with 13 bases between. Germline V gives CDR1 SGHDT, CDR2 YYEEEE. CDR3 sequence reads: CASSLRRAMYQETQYF. The CDR3 nucleotides read TGTGCCAGCAGCTTGCGCCGGGCCATGTACCAAGAGACCCAGTACTTC.

This clonotype has a handful of counts. The chain recombines TRBV7-2 with TRBJ1-2, with 7 bases fitting TRBD1. Losses at the gene ends were 1 base for V and 8 bases for J; bases not matched to a gene: 7. The germline V gene has CDR1 SGHTA and CDR2 FQGNSA. The CDR3 extends over 14 amino acids. As DNA, the CDR3 is TGTGCCAGCAGCTTAGAGGGGACAGTCTACGGCTACACCTTC. Its translation: CASSLEGTVYGYTF. Full variable domain (rest looked up from reference TRBV7-2 and TRBJ1-2): GAGVSQSPSNKVTEKGKDVELRCDPISGHTALYWYRQSLGQGLEFLIYFQGNSAPDKSGLPSDRFSAERTGGSVSTLTIQRTQQEDSAVYLCASSLEGTVYGYTFGSGTRLTVV.

This rearrangement joins TRBV20-1 to TRBJ2-3; tentatively, D is TRBD2 (5 bases). Trimming took off 0 bases at V and 1 base at J, with 11 bases between the two ends. The germline CDR1 and CDR2 sequences are DFQATT and SNEGSKA (reference sequence). CDR3 length: 15 amino acids. The CDR3 region is CSARDGRRGTDTQYF. The DNA for the CDR3 is TGCAGTGCTAGAGATGGCCGGCGGGGCACAGATACGCAGTATTTT.

V and J are TRBV2 and TRBJ1-5; D perhaps matches TRBD1 (5 bases). There are 15 residues in the CDR3. Germline CDR1 and CDR2: SNHLY and FYNNEI. V dropped 7 bases and J dropped 3 bases, with 16 bases sitting between them. The CDR3 loop is CASTQGLPFNQPQHF. CDR3 nucleotides: TGTGCCAGCACCCAGGGTTTACCTTTCAATCAGCCCCAGCATTTT.

The rearrangement uses TRBV5-4 and TRBJ2-3, with 7 bases identical to TRBD2. CDR3 length equals 16 residues. The J segment lost 2 bases and the V segment lost 3 bases, leaving 9 bases of the junction unmatched. Germline CDR1 and CDR2: SGHNT and YYREEE (reference sequence). The CDR3 here is CASSSRLAYLTDTQYF. The CDR3 DNA sequence: TGTGCCAGCAGCTCCCGACTAGCCTACCTCACAGATACGCAGTATTTT. The whole variable domain, filled in from reference TRBV5-4 and TRBJ2-3, reads ETGVTQSPTHLIKTRGQQVTLRCSSQSGHNTVSWYQQALGQGPQFIFQYYREEENGRGNFPPRFSGLQFPNYSSELNVNALELDDSALYLCASSSRLAYLTDTQYFGPGTRLTVL.

As to this clonotype: A read error may account for a junction end that differs from germline. The chain carries TRBV28 and TRBJ2-6; D is ambiguous. Per the germline V gene, CDR1 is MDHEN and CDR2 is SYDVKM. The CDR3 is 15 residues long. This CDR3 is CASSRDFSEANVLTF. In nucleotides, the CDR3 is TGTGCCAGCAGCCGAGATTTCTCTGAGGCCAACGTCCTGACTTTC.

At least ten counts were recorded for this clonotype. The chain uses TRBV5-1 and TRBJ2-7; 9 bases map to TRBD1. Germline lookup yields CDR1 SGHRS and CDR2 YFSETQ. There are 16 residues in the CDR3. Trimming cost V 2 bases and J 2 bases; bases outside gene matches: 8. This chain's CDR3 is CASSFVYYRGPYEQYF. In DNA, the CDR3 is TGCGCCAGCAGCTTCGTCTACTACAGGGGGCCCTACGAGCAGTACTTC.

This clonotype was observed many times. The V and J genes are TRBV28 and TRBJ2-5; D is unclear. The V and J ends lost 7 bases and 2 bases respectively, with 23 bases between them. CDR1 is MDHEN and CDR2 is SYDVKM in the germline V gene. The CDR3 is 17 residues long. Here the CDR3 reads CASMGLGSSGKQETQYF. CDR3 coding DNA: TGTGCCAGCATGGGTTTGGGGTCGTCCGGAAAACAAGAGACCCAGTACTTC.

This clonotype was observed many times. The gene calls are TRBV11-1 and TRBJ2-7; weak D call: TRBD1 (5 bases). Germline lookup yields CDR1 SGHAT and CDR2 FQDESV (reference sequence). V was trimmed by 5 bases and J by 2 bases, leaving 16 bases between them. The CDR3 loop spans 15 amino acids. In DNA, the CDR3 is TGTGCCAGCAGCCGCCGCCCAGGGCCTACCTACGAGCAGTACTTC. As protein: CASSRRPGPTYEQYF. The full variable domain, in which reference TRBV11-1 and TRBJ2-7 provide the parts outside the CDR3, is EAEVAQSPRYKITEKSQAVAFWCDPISGHATLYWYRQILGQGPELLVQFQDESVVDDSQLPKDRFSAERLKGVDSTLKIQPAELGDSAMYLCASSRRPGPTYEQYFGPGTRLTVT.

The V call is TRBV6-4, the J call TRBJ2-1; 13 positions agree with TRBD2. Trimming at V came to 3 bases and at J to 5 bases, leaving 1 base not matched to a gene. Germline values: CDR1 MRHNA, CDR2 SNTAGT. CDR3 length: 15 amino acids. The DNA for the CDR3 is TGTGCCAGCAGTGAGGGACTAGCGGGACACAATGAGCAGTTCTTC. Translation gives CASSEGLAGHNEQFF.

V and J are TRBV28 and TRBJ2-3; D gene ambiguous. Germline V gene sequence: CDR1 MDHEN, CDR2 SYDVKM. The CDR3 loop spans 15 amino acids. V was pared by 3 bases and J by 2 bases, with 12 bases between. CDR3 in DNA: TGTGCCAGCAGTTTGTCGGTCCCCACCACAGATACGCAGTATTTT. Translation gives CASSLSVPTTDTQYF. Together with reference TRBV28 and TRBJ2-3, the CDR3 gives the full variable domain: DVKVTQSSRYLVKRTGEKVFLECVQDMDHENMFWYRQDPGLGLRLIYFSYDVKMKEKGDIPEGYSVSREKKERFSLILESASTNQTSMYLCASSLSVPTTDTQYFGPGTRLTVL.

This clonotype was recorded once. This rearrangement joins TRBV7-2 to TRBJ2-2; D is unresolved. V lost 0 bases and J 5 bases, leaving 16 bases between the germline ends. Germline V CDR1 and CDR2: SGHTA, FQGNSA. The CDR3 contains 17 residues. The CDR3 loop is CASSLALLLGRTGELFF. The CDR3 region has the DNA TGTGCCAGCAGCTTAGCCCTTTTGTTAGGGCGGACCGGGGAGCTGTTTTTT.

There are many counts of this clonotype. The chain links TRBV20-1 to TRBJ2-7; D is possibly TRBD1 (6 bases). This CDR3 contains 15 residues. V was clipped by 2 bases and J by 0 bases, with 14 bases between them. From germline, CDR1 is DFQATT and CDR2 SNEGSKA (reference sequence). The CDR3 region is CSARYGGQSSYEQYF. CDR3 coding DNA: TGCAGTGCTAGATATGGAGGACAGAGCTCCTACGAGCAGTACTTC.

This clonotype was recorded once. The chain joins TRBV7-9 to TRBJ2-7; the match to TRBD1 covers 8 bases. V shed 5 bases, J shed 6 bases, and the junction held 9 bases outside the gene matches. Germline lookup yields CDR1 SEHNR and CDR2 FQNEAQ (reference sequence). The CDR3 has 14 residues. CDR3 nucleotide sequence: TGTGCCAGCAGCCCCTCCGGGACAGGAGGCGAGCAGTACTTC. Translated, it gives CASSPSGTGGEQYF.

This clonotype has a count of ten or more. The chain carries TRBV12-3 or TRBV12-4 and TRBJ2-1, with TRBD2 identical over 11 bases. The CDR3 has 15 residues. V lost 5 bases, J lost 7 bases, and 7 bases stayed unmatched. The CDR3: CASSQLAGALNEQFF. Here the CDR3 DNA reads TGTGCCAGCAGTCAACTAGCGGGAGCATTAAATGAGCAGTTCTTC.

This clonotype was counted at least ten times. The rearrangement uses TRBV6-1 and TRBJ2-1; 10 positions agree with TRBD2. V lost 8 bases to trimming and J lost 3 bases; unmatched junction nucleotides: 1. CDR1 and CDR2 (germline): MNHNS, SASEGT. The CDR3 totals 13 residues. The CDR3 coding sequence is TGTGCCAGCGGGACTAGCGACTACAATGAGCAGTTCTTC. As protein: CASGTSDYNEQFF.

This clonotype showed up just once. The chain uses TRBV2 and TRBJ2-5, with D tentatively TRBD2 (6 bases). The CDR3 has 12 residues. Trimming left V 10 bases short and J 5 bases short, with 14 bases between. The germline V gene has CDR1 SNHLY and CDR2 FYNNEI. Written as DNA, the CDR3 is TGTGCCACCCAGCTAGCGTCGGAGACCCAGTACTTC. It codes for CATQLASETQYF. The whole variable domain, filled in from reference TRBV2 and TRBJ2-5, reads EPEVTQTPSHQVTQMGQEVILRCVPISNHLYFYWYRQILGQKVEFLVSFYNNEISEKSEIFDDQFSVERPDGSNFTLKIRSTKLEDSAMYFCATQLASETQYFGPGTRLLVL.

This chain joins TRBV6-1 and TRBJ2-7; D gene ambiguous. Between the trimmed V and J ends, which lost 1 base and 1 base, there was a span of 5 bases. Per germline, CDR1 MNHNS and CDR2 SASEGT. This CDR3 is 13 amino acids long. The CDR3 sequence is CASSEEGSYEQYF. In DNA form, the CDR3 reads TGTGCCAGCAGTGAAGAGGGTTCCTACGAGCAGTACTTC.

This clonotype has at least ten counts. The rearrangement joins TRBV12-3 or TRBV12-4 to TRBJ2-1, with TRBD1 matching 7 bases. V was pared by 6 bases and J by 2 bases, with 4 bases of the junction left unmatched. This CDR3 comprises 14 residues. The CDR3 sequence: CASRGQVPYNEQFF. In nucleotides, the CDR3 is TGTGCCAGCAGAGGACAGGTCCCCTACAATGAGCAGTTCTTC.

The chain recombines TRBV4-1 with TRBJ2-2, with 8 nucleotides matching TRBD2. J was trimmed by 4 bases and V by 3 bases; bases with no gene match: 4. Germline V gene sequence: CDR1 MGHRA, CDR2 YSYEKL. This CDR3 is built from 15 residues. The CDR3 region is CASSQLGTSTGELFF. DNA for the CDR3: TGCGCCAGCAGCCAGCTCGGGACTAGCACCGGGGAGCTGTTTTTT.

This clonotype has ten or more counts. The J gene is TRBJ2-7, the V gene TRBV20-1; maybe TRBD2 (5 bases). Germline lookup yields CDR1 DFQATT and CDR2 SNEGSKA (reference sequence). The CDR3 has 10 amino acids. The CDR3 sequence is CRAGEYEQYF. The CDR3 coding sequence is TGCCGGGCCGGGGAGTACGAGCAGTACTTC.

This clonotype was recorded only once. The CDR3 bases are TGTGCCAGCAGTTATCTAGCGGGATCAGTCTACGAGCAGTACTTC. Translation: CASSYLAGSVYEQYF. The chain is built from TRBV7-9 and TRBJ2-7; TRBD2 matches at 9 bases. The CDR3 spans 15 residues. J was trimmed by 3 bases and V by 6 bases; bases with no gene match: 9. Germline V gene data show CDR1 as SEHNR and CDR2 as FQNEAQ (reference sequence).

The rearrangement links TRBV2 to TRBJ2-7; D gene unclear. From germline, CDR1 is SNHLY and CDR2 FYNNEI. The length of the CDR3 is 12 residues. Trimming shortened V by 3 bases and J by 6 bases, and 9 bases separated the two germline ends. CDR3 nucleotide sequence: TGTGCCAGCAGTGATTGGGGATTCGAGCAGTACTTC. Translation gives CASSDWGFEQYF.

The chain recombines TRBV20-1 with TRBJ2-4, with D tentatively TRBD2 (5 bases). This CDR3 is built from 16 residues. Germline values: CDR1 DFQATT, CDR2 SNEGSKA (reference sequence). V was pared by 0 bases and J by 0 bases, with 12 bases between. The CDR3 nucleotides are TGCAGTGCTAGAGATAGCCCGGGGAGAGCCAAAAACATTCAGTACTTC. The encoded protein is CSARDSPGRAKNIQYF.

This clonotype showed up many times. The J gene is TRBJ2-1, the V gene TRBV5-1; D remains ambiguous. V was clipped by 2 bases and J by 8 bases, with 17 bases between them. The CDR3 has 15 residues. CDR1 is SGHRS, CDR2 YFSETQ, per germline. The CDR3 coding sequence is TGCGCCAGCAGCTTTGGCGGCTCCTCGGTGGATGAGCAGTTCTTC. Protein product: CASSFGGSSVDEQFF.

The V gene is TRBV19, the J gene TRBJ1-1; 7 positions agree with TRBD1. V gave up 8 bases and J gave up 6 bases; unmatched junction bases: 15. Germline CDR1 reads LNHDA; CDR2 reads SQIVND (reference sequence). The CDR3 has 15 amino acids. The CDR3 loop is CASQRTAGGRSEAFF. DNA for the CDR3: TGTGCCAGTCAGCGCACGGCAGGGGGTAGGTCTGAAGCTTTCTTT.

This clonotype was picked up many times. J is TRBJ2-3 and V is TRBV9, with D perhaps matching TRBD2 (5 bases). Germline-derived CDR1 and CDR2 are SGDLS and YYNGEE. V lost 3 bases and J lost 0, with 17 bases in between. The CDR3 is 17 amino acids. The CDR3 reads CASSASPEATSTDTQYF. The DNA of the CDR3 is TGTGCCAGCAGCGCGAGCCCGGAGGCGACTAGCACAGATACGCAGTATTTT. The full variable domain, completed using reference TRBV9 and TRBJ2-3, is DSGVTQTPKHLITATGQRVTLRCSPRSGDLSVYWYQQSLDQGLQFLIQYYNGEERAKGNILERFSAQQFPDLHSELNLSSLELGDSALYFCASSASPEATSTDTQYFGPGTRLTVL.